A selection of T cell receptor beta chains follows, all from one sample in a study of cytomegalovirus exposure and HLA in healthy donors. Generated by immunoSEQ multiplex PCR, the TCRdb table keeps only in-frame clones and is missing some. The table shows about 160,000 clones, with around 65% occurring only once. Sequences were obtained from PBMCs. The receptors here all came from a woman aged 40 to 50 in good health and CMV-seropositive. The CDR3 runs from the conserved cysteine through the conserved F or W. D genes are given only for firm matches. Clone size is not always given. Where it is, it says once, few, many or a class for expanded clones.

J gene	D gene	CDR3 length	clone size	V gene	CDR3 protein	CDR3 DNA
TRBJ1-3	NA	16	NA	TRBV7-2	CASSLVTGEAGNTIYF	TGTGCCAGCAGCTTAGTAACCGGGGAGGCCGGAAACACCATATATTTT
TRBJ1-5	TRBD1	13	NA	TRBV19	CASGQGADQPQHF	TGTGCCAGTGGACAGGGGGCCGATCAGCCCCAGCATTTT
TRBJ2-3	NA	16	NA	TRBV5-5	CASSFLYPTSTDTQYF	TGTGCCAGCAGTTTTTTATACCCCACTAGCACAGATACGCAGTATTTT
TRBJ1-1	NA	14	NA	TRBV2	CASSDIPQGSEAFF	TGTGCCAGCAGTGACATCCCACAGGGCTCTGAAGCTTTCTTT
TRBJ1-2	TRBD1	13	few	TRBV25-1	CASTTGVAYGYTF	TGTGCCAGCACGACAGGGGTGGCCTATGGCTACACCTTC
TRBJ2-7	NA	13	few	TRBV7-6	CASSAGLNYEQYF	TGTGCCAGCAGCGCGGGGTTAAACTACGAGCAGTACTTC
TRBJ1-1	NA	14	NA	TRBV12-5	CASGLGGAETEAFF	TGTGCTAGTGGTTTGGGGGGAGCGGAGACTGAAGCTTTCTTT
TRBJ1-1	TRBD1	15	NA	TRBV4-1	CASSQEQGARTEAFF	TGCGCCAGCAGCCAAGAGCAGGGGGCGCGGACTGAAGCTTTCTTT
TRBJ1-2	NA	15	few	TRBV6-5	CASSYSREANYGYTF	TGTGCCAGCAGTTACAGCAGGGAGGCAAACTATGGCTACACCTTC
TRBJ2-7	TRBD1	14	NA	TRBV27	CASSLGTGVGEQYF	TGTGCCAGCAGTCTAGGGACAGGGGTTGGCGAGCAGTACTTC
TRBJ2-1	TRBD1	16	few	TRBV5-6	CASSHTGTGGNNEQFF	TGTGCCAGCAGCCATACCGGGACAGGGGGGAACAATGAGCAGTTCTTC
TRBJ2-7	NA	15	NA	TRBV5-1	CASSSGGTGIMEQYF	TGCGCCAGCAGCTCTGGGGGGACGGGGATTATGGAGCAGTACTTC
TRBJ1-4	NA	12	NA	TRBV6-1	CASSENRYKLFF	TGTGCCAGCAGTGAAAACAGGTATAAACTGTTTTTT
TRBJ2-1	TRBD2	18	NA	TRBV10-3	CAISAGLAGTSSYNEQFF	TGTGCCATCAGCGCGGGACTAGCGGGGACAAGCTCCTACAATGAGCAGTTCTTC
TRBJ1-5	NA	12	NA	TRBV10-3	CAISESGQPQNF	TGTGCCATCAGTGAGTCGGGCCAGCCCCAGAATTTT
TRBJ1-2	NA	12	NA	TRBV7-9	CASSLTGYGYTF	TGTGCCAGCAGCTTAACCGGCTATGGCTACACCTTC
TRBJ2-3	TRBD2	17	NA	TRBV6-1	CASSAGLAGGSTDTQYF	TGTGCCAGCAGTGCCGGACTAGCGGGAGGGTCCACAGATACGCAGTATTTT